The rows below give T cell receptor beta chains drawn from one sample of a study of blood T cell repertoires in COVID-19. Profiled with immunoSEQ multiplex PCR; TCRdb holds only in-frame clones, not every one. Among around 290,000 clones listed, 88% were seen once. The sequencing sample was made of PBMCs or T cells enriched from blood (not recorded which). Receptors originate from a woman aged 25 to 39 who had recovered from COVID-19. Both conserved end residues are part of each CDR3. D genes are given only for firm matches. A row's size may be missing; if present it is once, few, many or a size class.

CDR3aa: CASSVATSENNEQFF; CDR3nt: TGTGCCAGCAGCGTAGCTACTAGCGAGAACAATGAGCAGTTCTTC; j_gene: TRBJ2-1; abundance: once; v_gene: TRBV9; d_gene: TRBD2
CDR3aa: CASIHLGNPGQANTGELFF; CDR3nt: TGTGCCAGCATCCACTTGGGTAATCCGGGACAGGCGAACACCGGGGAGCTGTTTTTT; j_gene: TRBJ2-2; abundance: NA; v_gene: TRBV21-1; d_gene: NA
CDR3aa: CASSVDGGTGNTIYF; CDR3nt: TGTGCCAGCAGCGTAGACGGGGGAACTGGAAACACCATATATTTT; j_gene: TRBJ1-3; abundance: NA; v_gene: TRBV9; d_gene: NA
CDR3aa: CAISDRGDNRHTF; CDR3nt: TGTGCCATCAGTGATCGGGGGGACAATCGGCACACCTTC; j_gene: TRBJ1-2; abundance: NA; v_gene: TRBV10-3; d_gene: NA
CDR3aa: CASSQGALNTEAFF; CDR3nt: TGTGCCAGCAGCCAGGGGGCGTTGAACACTGAAGCTTTCTTT; j_gene: TRBJ1-1; abundance: NA; v_gene: TRBV3-1/TRBV3-2; d_gene: NA
CDR3aa: CASSFTGYTEAFF; CDR3nt: TGTGCCAGCTCATTTACAGGGTACACTGAAGCTTTCTTT; j_gene: TRBJ1-1; abundance: NA; v_gene: TRBV18; d_gene: NA
CDR3aa: CASSIGEAEAFF; CDR3nt: TGTGCCAGTAGTATTGGGGAGGCTGAAGCTTTCTTT; j_gene: TRBJ1-1; abundance: NA; v_gene: TRBV19; d_gene: NA
CDR3aa: CSARAGNTIYF; CDR3nt: TGCAGTGCCAGAGCGGGAAACACCATATATTTT; j_gene: TRBJ1-3; abundance: NA; v_gene: TRBV20-1; d_gene: NA
CDR3aa: CASSKSRGATDTQYF; CDR3nt: TGTGCCAGCAGCAAAAGCCGGGGGGCGACAGATACGCAGTATTTT; j_gene: TRBJ2-3; abundance: NA; v_gene: TRBV7-6; d_gene: NA
CDR3aa: CASSQKRSQETQYF; CDR3nt: TGCGCCAGCAGCCAGAAGCGGAGCCAAGAGACCCAGTACTTC; j_gene: TRBJ2-5; abundance: NA; v_gene: TRBV4-1; d_gene: NA
CDR3aa: CASSLVTGRSYEQYF; CDR3nt: TGTGCCAGCAGCTTGGTTACAGGACGGTCCTACGAGCAGTACTTC; j_gene: TRBJ2-7; abundance: NA; v_gene: TRBV5-6; d_gene: NA
CDR3aa: CASSLVDFYNEQFF; CDR3nt: TGCGCCAGCAGCTTGGTTGACTTTTACAATGAGCAGTTCTTC; j_gene: TRBJ2-1; abundance: NA; v_gene: TRBV5-1; d_gene: NA
CDR3aa: CASSWGQGPNNEQFF; CDR3nt: TGTGCCAGTTCATGGGGACAGGGCCCGAACAATGAGCAGTTCTTC; j_gene: TRBJ2-1; abundance: NA; v_gene: TRBV11-2; d_gene: TRBD1
CDR3aa: CASSLGRESTDTQYF; CDR3nt: TGTGCCAGCAGCTTAGGACGGGAAAGCACAGATACGCAGTATTTT; j_gene: TRBJ2-3; abundance: NA; v_gene: TRBV5-6; d_gene: NA
CDR3aa: CASSQVNEQYF; CDR3nt: TGTGCCAGCAGCCAAGTTAACGAGCAGTACTTC; j_gene: TRBJ2-7; abundance: NA; v_gene: TRBV3-1/TRBV3-2; d_gene: NA
CDR3aa: CASSQDRGRNFREQYF; CDR3nt: TGTGCCAGCAGCCAAGATCGGGGGAGGAATTTCCGCGAGCAGTACTTC; j_gene: TRBJ2-7; abundance: NA; v_gene: TRBV14; d_gene: NA
CDR3aa: CATSPSGGGHEQYF; CDR3nt: TGTGCCACCAGTCCTTCAGGGGGCGGGCACGAGCAGTACTTC; j_gene: TRBJ2-7; abundance: NA; v_gene: TRBV24-1; d_gene: TRBD1
CDR3aa: CASMTGTYQTEAFF; CDR3nt: TGTGCCAGCATGACAGGGACCTACCAGACTGAAGCTTTCTTT; j_gene: TRBJ1-1; abundance: NA; v_gene: TRBV28; d_gene: TRBD1
CDR3aa: CASSQFIGEAEAFF; CDR3nt: TGTGCCAGCAGCCAATTTATAGGGGAGGCTGAAGCTTTCTTT; j_gene: TRBJ1-1; abundance: once; v_gene: TRBV3-1/TRBV3-2; d_gene: NA
CDR3aa: CASSWRGQAGYTF; CDR3nt: TGTGCCAGCAGCTGGCGTGGGCAGGCAGGCTACACCTTC; j_gene: TRBJ1-2; abundance: NA; v_gene: TRBV27; d_gene: NA
CDR3aa: CASSLVVPPDTGELFF; CDR3nt: TGTGCCAGCAGCTTAGTAGTCCCACCTGACACCGGGGAGCTGTTTTTT; j_gene: TRBJ2-2; abundance: NA; v_gene: TRBV7-2; d_gene: NA
CDR3aa: CATQGVIGELFF; CDR3nt: TGTGCCACCCAAGGGGTAATCGGGGAGCTGTTTTTT; j_gene: TRBJ2-2; abundance: NA; v_gene: TRBV24-1; d_gene: NA
CDR3aa: CASSPRQGIVGEKLFF; CDR3nt: TGTGCCAGCAGCCCCCGACAGGGTATAGTAGGTGAAAAACTGTTTTTT; j_gene: TRBJ1-4; abundance: NA; v_gene: TRBV3-1/TRBV3-2; d_gene: TRBD1
CDR3aa: CAWSVLRASGFTDTQYF; CDR3nt: TGTGCCTGGAGTGTTCTGAGGGCTAGCGGATTCACAGATACGCAGTATTTT; j_gene: TRBJ2-3; abundance: NA; v_gene: TRBV30; d_gene: TRBD2
CDR3aa: CASLLCRDSYTDTQYF; CDR3nt: TGCGCCAGCCTTCTCTGTCGGGACAGCTACACAGATACGCAGTATTTT; j_gene: TRBJ2-3; abundance: NA; v_gene: TRBV5-1; d_gene: TRBD1
CDR3aa: CASSGDPGQANYQPQHF; CDR3nt: TGTGCCAGCAGTGGGGATCCGGGACAGGCTAATTATCAGCCCCAGCATTTT; j_gene: TRBJ1-5; abundance: NA; v_gene: TRBV6-1; d_gene: TRBD1